This entry features one T cell receptor beta chain sequence. Its antigen is not yet known. No base-level quality is on record; no much larger clone is a single base apart. This record belongs to a study of Graves' ophthalmopathy and Graves' hyperthyroidism (dated by TCRdb to between 2017 and 2018). With regard to the full study: Peripheral blood samples were taken at the time of initial diagnosis, before any treatment was given. TCR beta repertoire signatures were used to distinguish Graves' ophthalmopathy from Graves' hyperthyroidism and to predict progression to ophthalmopathy. In total, under 150 blood samples were TCR-sequenced: approximately 42 ophthalmopathy, some 75 hyperthyroidism and about 17 hyperthyroidism-to-ophthalmopathy patients. To explore V-J signatures that separate ophthalmopathy from hyperthyroidism, a discovery set of approximately 100 patients was enrolled, consisting of 40 to 45 with ophthalmopathy and around 60 with stable hyperthyroidism. An independent validation cohort was composed of 18 to 20 hyperthyroidism patients and approximately 15 patients who later progressed from hyperthyroidism to ophthalmopathy. In five or six hyperthyroidism patients, T-cell repertoires of thyroid tissue and blood were compared. Following sampling, methimazole starting at 30 mg daily was administered to hyperthyroidism patients, and high-dose intravenous methylprednisolone was administered to ophthalmopathy patients. The 75 to 100 discovery patients were randomly split 7:3 into training and test sets.

Taken from the germline V gene, the CDR1 and CDR2 loops are MNHEY and SVGAGI. Its CDR3 holds 15 amino acids, cysteine through phenylalanine. This entry keeps only the CDR3 DNA: 45 bases, framed from base 1. V gives up 0 bases and J gives up 4 bases, and the segment between their germline ends measures 12 bases. For repertoire sequencing, the TCR beta CDR3 regions were amplified from RNA transcripts. The first round was an RT-PCR using HTBI primers with the Qiagen OneStep RT-PCR kit, and this first round was followed by a second-round multiplex PCR, then size selection and purification. Libraries were sequenced paired-end with 100 bp reads on an Illumina HiSeq2000. The authors' analysis ran thus. SOAPnuke was used for read processing, and reads with adapters, uncalled bases, a mean Phred below 15, or no exact constant-primer or identifier match were discarded. COPE v1.2.5 was used to merge high-quality paired reads. Each unique nucleotide sequence was treated as a clonotype, and MiTCR v1.1 was used to align the clonotypes to the IMGT TRB V, D and J references. Analysis was restricted to V-J combinations with a frequency above 0.0001, which covered 99% to 99.2% of repertoires. A TCR clonal expansion and chaos score per V-J combination was defined as the ratio of F50 clonal expansion to chaos observed in the TCRdist matrix. Welch's t-statistics and random forest were used to reduce the features to some 13 V-J combinations, which were then used as input to a naive Bayes classifier. The Morisita-Horn index was used to measure how similar the thyroid and blood repertoires were. The public reads were quality trimmed at Q25 with fastp and then assembled into clones with MiXCR by TCRdb, keeping productive beta chains. Entries are consolidated by CDR3 protein sequence, retaining the most common genes and DNA. Clone size and V and J calls follow TCRdb, not the original study. Across this sample there are 150,000 to 200,000 distinct CDR3 sequences, with 39% seen only once. Together, the top ten hold over 7% of the sample.

What the work shows at the level of the full study, not this receptor alone: In validation, the model predicted ophthalmopathy progression with less than 71% sensitivity and about 73% specificity; fewer than 15 predicted patients were CT-confirmed with GO in a median of about 6.2 months. Sample size was not statistically predetermined, and group allocation was not concealed from the investigators. Most of the expanded thyroid clonotypes with a frequency above 0.001 were also detected in blood, and it was suggested that the thyroid immune response may be reflected by blood repertoires. The 13-signature model separated ophthalmopathy from stable hyperthyroidism with approximately 90% sensitivity and 81% to 82% specificity in cross-validation, and 80%/75% in the test set.

The ophthalmopathy patients had moderately to severely active disease, with a Clinical Activity Score of 3 or higher, a NOSPECS grade of 4 or higher, and a disease duration of less than 3 months. Anyone with other autoimmune diseases, uncontrolled infections, pregnancy or lactation was excluded from the study. Clinical symptoms, serum thyroxine, TRAb, thyroid ultrasound and orbital computed tomography were used for diagnosis. Using Ficoll-Paque density gradient centrifugation, PBMCs were isolated from 8.5 to 10 ml of fresh peripheral blood. Total RNA was extracted with Trizol reagent and quality-checked on an Agilent 2100 Bioanalyzer.

The chain is assembled from TRBV6-5 and TRBJ1-1, and TRBD1 may be the D gene, going by 6 matching bases. The sequenced sample was peripheral blood. This clonotype was obtained from a man in his thirties or forties with Graves' ophthalmopathy. Donor details come from another sample of the same person, matched by shared clones. The nucleotide sequence is given as TGTGCCAGCAGTTACTCACAGGGTCGGGCCACTGAAGCTTTCTTT. Translated, this gives CASSYSQGRATEAFF.